The clone carrying this T cell receptor (beta chain) has a handful of counts. The sample is drawn from a study of patients with pleural tuberculosis. With 3 bases removed from V and 7 bases from J, the gap between germline ends came to 5 bases. The CDR3 is made up of 11 amino acids. Germline V gives CDR1 SGDLS, CDR2 YYNGEE. TCRdb itself ran the reads through MiXCR, one entry per CDR3 protein. This table has tens of thousands of distinct CDR3 sequences, less than 8% appearing once. The clonotype was recovered from a human donor with pleural tuberculosis. V usage is TRBV9 and J usage is TRBJ2-1; D is uncertain. The CDR3 nucleotides read TGTGCCAGCAGCGCCCAAAATGAGCAGTTCTTC. It codes for CASSAQNEQFF.